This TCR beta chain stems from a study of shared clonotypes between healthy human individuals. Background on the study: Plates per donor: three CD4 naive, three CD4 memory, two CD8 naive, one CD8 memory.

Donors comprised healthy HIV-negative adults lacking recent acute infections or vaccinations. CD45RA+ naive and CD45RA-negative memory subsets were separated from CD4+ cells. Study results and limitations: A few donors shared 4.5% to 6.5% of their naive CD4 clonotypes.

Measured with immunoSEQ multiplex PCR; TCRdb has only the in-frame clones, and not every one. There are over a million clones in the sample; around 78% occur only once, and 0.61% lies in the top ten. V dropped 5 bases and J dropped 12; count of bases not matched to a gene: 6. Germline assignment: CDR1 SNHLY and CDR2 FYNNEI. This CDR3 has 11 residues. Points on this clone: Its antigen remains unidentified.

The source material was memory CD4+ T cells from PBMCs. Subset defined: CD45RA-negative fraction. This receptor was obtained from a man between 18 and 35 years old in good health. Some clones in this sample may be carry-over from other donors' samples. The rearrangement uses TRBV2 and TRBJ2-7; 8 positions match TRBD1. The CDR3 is CASSPDRVTYF. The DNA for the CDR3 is TGTGCCAGCAGTCCGGACAGGGTCACGTACTTC.